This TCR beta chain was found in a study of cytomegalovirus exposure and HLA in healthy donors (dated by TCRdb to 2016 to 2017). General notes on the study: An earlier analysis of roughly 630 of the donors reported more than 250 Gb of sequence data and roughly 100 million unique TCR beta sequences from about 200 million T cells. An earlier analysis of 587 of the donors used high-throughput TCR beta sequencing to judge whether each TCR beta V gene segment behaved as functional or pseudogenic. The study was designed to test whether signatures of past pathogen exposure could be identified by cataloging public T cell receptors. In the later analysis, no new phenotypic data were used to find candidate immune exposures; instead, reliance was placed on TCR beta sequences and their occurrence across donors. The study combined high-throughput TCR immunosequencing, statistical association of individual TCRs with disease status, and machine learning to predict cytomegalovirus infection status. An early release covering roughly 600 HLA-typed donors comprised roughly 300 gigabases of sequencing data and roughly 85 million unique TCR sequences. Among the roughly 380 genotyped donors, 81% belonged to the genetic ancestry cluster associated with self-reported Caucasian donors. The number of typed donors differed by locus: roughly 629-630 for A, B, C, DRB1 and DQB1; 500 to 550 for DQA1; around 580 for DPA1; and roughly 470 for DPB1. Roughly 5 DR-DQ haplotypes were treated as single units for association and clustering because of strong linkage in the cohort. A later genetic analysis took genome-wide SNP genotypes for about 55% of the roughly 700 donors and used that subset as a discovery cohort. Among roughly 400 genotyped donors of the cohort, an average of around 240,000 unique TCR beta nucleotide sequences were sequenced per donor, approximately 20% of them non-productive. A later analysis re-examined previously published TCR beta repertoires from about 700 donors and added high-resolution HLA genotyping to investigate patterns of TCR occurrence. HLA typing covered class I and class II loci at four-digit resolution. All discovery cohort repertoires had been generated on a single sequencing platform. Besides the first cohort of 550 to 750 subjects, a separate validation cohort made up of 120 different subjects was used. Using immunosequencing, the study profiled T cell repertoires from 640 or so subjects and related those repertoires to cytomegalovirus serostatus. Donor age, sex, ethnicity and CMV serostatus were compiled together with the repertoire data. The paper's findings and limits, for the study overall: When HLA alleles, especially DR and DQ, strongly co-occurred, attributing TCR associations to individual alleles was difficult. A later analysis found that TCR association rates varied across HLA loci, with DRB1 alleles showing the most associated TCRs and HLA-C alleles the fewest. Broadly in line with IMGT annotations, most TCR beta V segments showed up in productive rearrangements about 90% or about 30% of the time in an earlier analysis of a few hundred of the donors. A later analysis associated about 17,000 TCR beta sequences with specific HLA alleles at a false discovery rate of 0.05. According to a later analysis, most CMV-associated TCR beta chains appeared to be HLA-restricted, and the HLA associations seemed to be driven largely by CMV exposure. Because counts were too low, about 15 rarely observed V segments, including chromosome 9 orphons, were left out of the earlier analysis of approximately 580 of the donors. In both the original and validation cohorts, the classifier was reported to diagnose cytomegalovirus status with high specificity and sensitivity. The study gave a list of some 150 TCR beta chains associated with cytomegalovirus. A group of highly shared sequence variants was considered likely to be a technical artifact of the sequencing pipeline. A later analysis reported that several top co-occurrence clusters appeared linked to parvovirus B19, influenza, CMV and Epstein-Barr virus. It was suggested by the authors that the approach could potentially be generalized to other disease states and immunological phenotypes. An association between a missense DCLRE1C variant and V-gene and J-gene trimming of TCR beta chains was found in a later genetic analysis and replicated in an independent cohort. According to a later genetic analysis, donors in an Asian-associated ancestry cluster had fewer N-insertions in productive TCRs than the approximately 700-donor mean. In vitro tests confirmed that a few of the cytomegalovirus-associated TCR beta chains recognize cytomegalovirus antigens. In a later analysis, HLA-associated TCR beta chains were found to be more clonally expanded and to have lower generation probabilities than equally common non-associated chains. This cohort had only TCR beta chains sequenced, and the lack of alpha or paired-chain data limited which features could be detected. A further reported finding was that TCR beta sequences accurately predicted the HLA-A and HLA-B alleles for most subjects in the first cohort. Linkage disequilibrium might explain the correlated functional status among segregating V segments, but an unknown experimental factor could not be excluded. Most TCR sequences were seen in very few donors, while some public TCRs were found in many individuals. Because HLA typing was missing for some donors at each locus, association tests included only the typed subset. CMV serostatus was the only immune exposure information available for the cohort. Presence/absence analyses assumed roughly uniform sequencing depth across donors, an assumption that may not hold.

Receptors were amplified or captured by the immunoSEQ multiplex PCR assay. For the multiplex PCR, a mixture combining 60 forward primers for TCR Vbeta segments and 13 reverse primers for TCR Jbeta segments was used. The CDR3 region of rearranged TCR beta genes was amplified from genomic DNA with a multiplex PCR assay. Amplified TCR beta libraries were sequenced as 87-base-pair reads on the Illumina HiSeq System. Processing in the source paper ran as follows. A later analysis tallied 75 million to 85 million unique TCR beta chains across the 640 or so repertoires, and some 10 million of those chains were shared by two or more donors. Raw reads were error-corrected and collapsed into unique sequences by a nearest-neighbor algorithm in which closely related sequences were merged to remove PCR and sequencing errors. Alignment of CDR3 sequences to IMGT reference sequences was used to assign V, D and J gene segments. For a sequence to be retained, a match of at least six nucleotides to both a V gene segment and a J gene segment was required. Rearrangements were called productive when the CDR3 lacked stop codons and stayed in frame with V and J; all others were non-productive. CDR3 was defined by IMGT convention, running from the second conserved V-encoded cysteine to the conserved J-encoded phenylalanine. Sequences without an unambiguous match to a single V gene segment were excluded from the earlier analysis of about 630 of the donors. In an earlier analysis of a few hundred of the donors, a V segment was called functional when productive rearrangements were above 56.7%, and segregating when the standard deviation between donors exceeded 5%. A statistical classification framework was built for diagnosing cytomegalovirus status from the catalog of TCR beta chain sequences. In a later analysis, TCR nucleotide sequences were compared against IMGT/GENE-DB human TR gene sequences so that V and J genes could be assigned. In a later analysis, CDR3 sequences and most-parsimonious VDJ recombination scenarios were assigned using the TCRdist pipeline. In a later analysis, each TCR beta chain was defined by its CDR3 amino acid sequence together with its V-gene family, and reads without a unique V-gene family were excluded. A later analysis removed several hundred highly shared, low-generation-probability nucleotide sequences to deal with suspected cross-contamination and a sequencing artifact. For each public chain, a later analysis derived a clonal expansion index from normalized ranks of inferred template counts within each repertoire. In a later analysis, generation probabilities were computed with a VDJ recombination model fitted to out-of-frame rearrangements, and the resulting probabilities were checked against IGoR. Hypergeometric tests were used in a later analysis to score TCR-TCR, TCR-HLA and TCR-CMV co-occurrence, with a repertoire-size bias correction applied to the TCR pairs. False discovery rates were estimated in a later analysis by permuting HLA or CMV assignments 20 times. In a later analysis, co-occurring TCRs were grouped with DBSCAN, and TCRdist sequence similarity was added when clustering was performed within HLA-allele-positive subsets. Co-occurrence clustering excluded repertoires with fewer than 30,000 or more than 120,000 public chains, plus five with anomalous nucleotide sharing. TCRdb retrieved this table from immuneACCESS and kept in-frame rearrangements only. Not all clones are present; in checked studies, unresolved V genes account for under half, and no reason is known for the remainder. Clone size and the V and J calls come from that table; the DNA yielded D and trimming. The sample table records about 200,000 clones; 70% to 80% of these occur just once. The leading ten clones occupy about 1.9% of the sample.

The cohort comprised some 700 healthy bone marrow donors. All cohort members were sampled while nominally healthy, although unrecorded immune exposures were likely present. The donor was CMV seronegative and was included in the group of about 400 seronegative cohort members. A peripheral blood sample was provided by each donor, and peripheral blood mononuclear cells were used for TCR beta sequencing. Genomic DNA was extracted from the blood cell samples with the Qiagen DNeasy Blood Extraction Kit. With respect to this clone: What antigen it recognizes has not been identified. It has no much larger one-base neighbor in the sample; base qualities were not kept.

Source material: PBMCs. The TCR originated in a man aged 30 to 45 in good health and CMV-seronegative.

The DNA sequence is given as TGTGCCAGCAGCGAGGGACAGTTAATTACTGAAGCTTTCTTT. The resulting protein is CASSEGQLITEAFF. This chain is built from TRBV9 and TRBJ1-1, with 7 bases matching TRBD1. The CDR3 holds 14 amino acids from the cysteine to the phenylalanine. The read is trimmed to its CDR3 DNA, 42 bases read in frame from base 1. V has 3 bases trimmed and J has 5 bases trimmed; junction bases matching no gene number 7. For CDR1 and CDR2, the germline V gene lists SGDLS and YYNGEE.